Shown below are 26 T cell receptor beta chains from a single sample sequenced in a study of blood T cell repertoires in COVID-19 (dated by TCRdb to 2019 to 2021). Libraries were prepared through the immunoSEQ multiplex PCR assay. TCRdb obtained this table from immuneACCESS and retained in-frame rearrangements with V and J assigned. These tables miss some clones; where compared with another copy, unresolved V genes account for less than half of the shortfall, and the remainder is unexplained. This sample holds 150,000 to 200,000 clones; roughly 85% were observed only once. Jointly, the top ten make up roughly 5% of the sample. Sequenced input: peripheral blood. The receptors stem from a woman aged 30 to 39 with acute or convalescent COVID-19.

This chain uses TRBV5-1 with TRBJ1-1; D remains ambiguous. CDR1 is SGHRS, CDR2 YFSETQ, per germline. The CDR3 spans 15 residues. V dropped 6 bases and J dropped 1 base, with 16 bases sitting between them. The CDR3 spells CASNRGSGSNTEAFF. The CDR3 DNA is TGCGCCAGCAATCGCGGGTCGGGGTCGAACACTGAAGCTTTCTTT. Variable domain in full (rest from reference TRBV5-1 and TRBJ1-1): KAGVTQTPRYLIKTRGQQVTLSCSPISGHRSVSWYQQTPGQGLQFLFEYFSETQRNKGNFPGRFSGRQFSNSRSEMNVSTLELGDSALYLCASNRGSGSNTEAFFGQGTRLTVV.

The chain combines TRBV5-1 with TRBJ1-1; TRBD1 is a possible D gene (6 bases). Between the trimmed V and J ends, which lost 4 bases and 7 bases, there was a span of 17 bases. Looked up from germline, CDR1 is SGHRS and CDR2 is YFSETQ. The CDR3 is made up of 14 amino acids. The chain's CDR3 is CASSLGGAGDEAFF. The DNA of the CDR3 is TGCGCCAGCAGCCTTGGGGGGGCCGGAGATGAAGCTTTCTTT.

This clone appeared a few times. The genes are TRBV5-6 and TRBJ1-2, with unresolved D. Trimming left V 4 bases short and J 10 bases short, with 14 bases between. This CDR3 has 12 amino acids. Per germline, CDR1 SGHDT and CDR2 YYEEEE. CDR3 sequence reads: CASSPARNDYTF. The CDR3 bases are TGTGCCAGCAGCCCCGCGCGGAACGACTACACCTTC.

The chain joins TRBV19 to TRBJ1-5; no definite D call. CDR1 is LNHDA and CDR2 is SQIVND in the germline V gene (reference sequence). The ends were cut back, 3 bases at V and 3 bases at J, with 21 bases in the middle. The CDR3 spans 18 residues. CDR3 protein: CASSIHPVGLANNQPQHF. For the CDR3, the DNA is TGTGCCAGTAGTATCCACCCTGTGGGCCTAGCTAACAATCAGCCCCAGCATTTT.

This sequence joins TRBV6-6 and TRBJ1-5; D gene ambiguous. From germline, CDR1 is MNHNY and CDR2 SVGAGI (reference sequence). V was pared by 5 bases and J by 6 bases, with 8 bases between. This CDR3 region has 12 residues. The CDR3 bases are TGTGCCAGCAGTCGCCCGTCTCAGCCCCAGCATTTT. The encoded protein is CASSRPSQPQHF.

There are a few counts of this clone. The chain employs TRBV2 and TRBJ1-3, with TRBD1 identical over 9 bases. The CDR3 runs 13 residues. V shed 7 bases, J shed 8 bases, and the junction held 6 bases outside the gene matches. The germline V gene has CDR1 SNHLY and CDR2 FYNNEI. The CDR3 protein is CASKIRDRDTIYF. The CDR3 region has the DNA TGTGCCAGCAAAATCCGGGACAGGGACACCATATATTTT.

This CDR3 is CAISEQTSNSYNEQFF. The DNA of the CDR3 is TGTGCCATCAGTGAACAAACTAGTAACTCCTACAATGAGCAGTTCTTC. The genes are TRBV10-3 and TRBJ2-1; a possible D gene is TRBD2 (5 bases). CDR1 and CDR2 from the germline V gene are ENHRY and SYGVKD. This CDR3 has 16 amino acids. V was trimmed by 3 bases and J by 0 bases, leaving 12 bases between them.

This chain uses TRBV28 with TRBJ2-3, with TRBD2 matching 14 bases. V shed 5 bases and J 7 bases; nucleotides not matched to a gene: 11. There are 17 residues in the CDR3. Germline assignment: CDR1 MDHEN and CDR2 SYDVKM. The CDR3 DNA sequence: TGTGCCAGCAGTCTCCCGGGACTAGCGGGAGAAAGAAATACGCAGTATTTT. Translating gives CASSLPGLAGERNTQYF.

The chain carries TRBV29-1 and TRBJ1-1; TRBD1 agrees at 12 bases. The CDR3 totals 16 residues. CDR1 and CDR2 from the germline V gene are SQVTM and ANQGSEA. The junction had 13 bases not matched to a gene; V was cut back by 3 bases and J by 8 bases. The CDR3 is CSVERGGTGGLKEAFF. The CDR3 nucleotides read TGCAGCGTTGAGAGAGGGGGGACAGGGGGCCTTAAGGAAGCTTTCTTT.

V usage is TRBV29-1 and J usage is TRBJ2-7; 8 bases line up with TRBD2. With V trimmed by 6 bases and J by 4 bases, 8 bases remained unmatched. Germline values: CDR1 SQVTM, CDR2 ANQGSEA. The length of the CDR3 is 13 residues. The CDR3 protein is CSVAARGGYEQYF. CDR3 in DNA: TGCAGCGTGGCCGCGCGCGGGGGGTACGAGCAGTACTTC.

The V gene is TRBV4-3, the J gene TRBJ2-7; D is perhaps TRBD1 (5 bases). V lost 4 bases and J 7 bases, leaving 23 bases between the germline ends. Germline assignment: CDR1 LGHNA and CDR2 YSLEER. The CDR3 is 16 amino acids. CDR3 nucleotides: TGCGCCAGCAGCCCAGCAACGGCAGGGTCCGTGGGGGAGCAGTACTTC. Its protein product is CASSPATAGSVGEQYF.

The CDR3 coding sequence is TGTGCCAGCAGCTTATCAGGGGGCCGGGATTCACCCCTCCACTTT. It yields the protein CASSLSGGRDSPLHF. The chain couples TRBV7-9 to TRBJ1-6; the match to TRBD1 covers 8 bases. In germline, CDR1 is SEHNR, CDR2 FQNEAQ (reference sequence). V dropped 2 bases and J dropped 8; count of bases not matched to a gene: 5. This CDR3 has 15 amino acids. Using reference TRBV7-9 and TRBJ1-6 for the parts outside the CDR3, the full variable domain is DTGVSQNPRHKITKRGQNVTFRCDPISEHNRLYWYRQTLGQGPEFLTYFQNEAQLEKSRLLSDRFSAERPKGSFSTLEIQRTEQGDSAMYLCASSLSGGRDSPLHFGNGTRLTVT.

The chain couples TRBV28 to TRBJ1-2; the D gene is possibly TRBD1 (6 bases). CDR3 length: 13 amino acids. Germline V gene sequence: CDR1 MDHEN, CDR2 SYDVKM. V lost 4 bases to trimming and J lost 8 bases, with 14 bases between them. CDR3 amino acids: CASSSWGPRGYTF. The CDR3, as DNA: TGTGCCAGCAGTTCTTGGGGGCCTCGGGGCTACACCTTC.

The chain links TRBV3-1 (or the pseudogene TRBV3-2) to TRBJ1-4, with TRBD1 matching 10 bases. CDR3 length equals 18 residues. Germline values: CDR1 LGHDT, CDR2 YNNKEL (reference sequence). The trim removed 0 bases at V and 4 bases at J, leaving 8 bases unmatched. CDR3 region: CASSQDLTRDRGNEKLFF. Written as DNA, the CDR3 is TGTGCCAGCAGCCAAGACCTAACTCGGGACAGGGGTAATGAAAAACTGTTTTTT.

The V call is TRBV3-1 (or the pseudogene TRBV3-2), the J call TRBJ1-1, with 8 positions matching TRBD1. Germline CDR1 is LGHDT and CDR2 is YNNKEL (reference sequence). V was pared by 4 bases and J by 5 bases, with 12 bases of the junction left unmatched. CDR3 length: 16 amino acids. The CDR3 region has the DNA TGTGCCAGCAGCCCAGGTTTAAAAACAGGGGGGACTGAAGCTTTCTTT. Protein sequence: CASSPGLKTGGTEAFF.

The chain combines TRBV18 with TRBJ2-1, with D possibly matching TRBD1 (6 bases). V was shortened by 4 bases and J by 7 bases, with 11 bases between the two germline ends. Germline V gene data show CDR1 as KGHSH and CDR2 as LQKENI. The CDR3 totals 13 residues. CDR3 protein: CASSLGQSNEQFF. CDR3 nucleotide sequence: TGTGCCAGCTCACTGGGACAAAGTAATGAGCAGTTCTTC.

In its sample, this clone was seen a few times. This rearrangement joins TRBV4-3 to TRBJ2-3; 12 bases agree with TRBD2. Trimming removed 0 bases from V and 0 bases from J; junction bases left unmatched: 7. The CDR3 loop spans 19 amino acids. Germline assignment: CDR1 LGHNA and CDR2 YSLEER. DNA of the CDR3: TGCGCCAGCAGCCAAGATCTGACTAGCGGGGGCACAAGCACAGATACGCAGTATTTT. This sequence encodes CASSQDLTSGGTSTDTQYF.

This clone was counted only a few times. The genes are TRBV28 and TRBJ2-7; D may be TRBD2 (5 bases). Germline V gene lookup returns CDR1 MDHEN and CDR2 SYDVKM. CDR3 length: 12 residues. The CDR3 sequence is CAIGSLLAYQYF. In DNA form, the CDR3 reads TGTGCTATAGGTTCACTTCTAGCTTACCAGTACTTC.

This clone was observed a single time. The chain combines TRBV9 with TRBJ2-1; no reliable D call. Trimming pared 0 bases from V and 1 base from J, leaving 11 bases between. The germline gives CDR1 SGDLS, CDR2 YYNGEE. The CDR3 length is 16 residues. CDR3 loop: CASSVGAGWSYNEQFF. The CDR3 DNA reads TGTGCCAGCAGCGTAGGAGCTGGTTGGTCCTACAATGAGCAGTTCTTC. Supplemented by reference TRBV9 and TRBJ2-1, the full variable domain reads DSGVTQTPKHLITATGQRVTLRCSPRSGDLSVYWYQQSLDQGLQFLIQYYNGEERAKGNILERFSAQQFPDLHSELNLSSLELGDSALYFCASSVGAGWSYNEQFFGPGTRLTVL.

This clone was detected only a few times. The chain couples TRBV10-2 to TRBJ2-7; 11 bases agree with TRBD1. The germline CDR1 and CDR2 sequences are WSHSY and SAAADI. This CDR3 is built from 14 residues. With V trimmed by 2 bases and J by 3 bases, 0 bases remained unmatched. CDR3 DNA: TGCGCCAGCAGTGAGGGGACAGGGGGCTACGAGCAGTACTTC. Translated: CASSEGTGGYEQYF.

This clone has only a few counts. This chain uses TRBV19 with TRBJ2-1; 7 bases match TRBD1. V gave up 6 bases and J gave up 6 bases; unmatched junction bases: 2. CDR1 LNHDA and CDR2 SQIVND come from the germline V gene (reference sequence). The CDR3 spans 12 residues. The CDR3 sequence is CASSRQGNEQFF. In DNA form, the CDR3 reads TGTGCCAGTAGCCGACAGGGCAATGAGCAGTTCTTC.

In its sample, this clone was seen a few times. The chain joins TRBV28 to TRBJ1-2; weak D call: TRBD1 (6 bases). Germline CDR1 and CDR2: MDHEN and SYDVKM. The V and J ends lost 5 bases and 3 bases respectively, with 10 bases between them. CDR3 size: 13 residues. The CDR3 bases are TGTGCCAGCAGTACGGGACAACACTATGGCTACACCTTC. This translates into CASSTGQHYGYTF.

The chain links TRBV2 to TRBJ1-2; 9 bases are shared with TRBD1. Germline lookup yields CDR1 SNHLY and CDR2 FYNNEI. Trimming at V came to 4 bases and at J to 5 bases, leaving 8 bases not matched to a gene. The CDR3 runs to 15 residues. CDR3 in amino acids: CASSGRTGEGYGYTF. As DNA, the CDR3 is TGTGCCAGCAGTGGGAGGACAGGGGAGGGGTATGGCTACACCTTC. The entire variable domain, with the rest obtained from reference TRBV2 and TRBJ1-2, is as follows: EPEVTQTPSHQVTQMGQEVILRCVPISNHLYFYWYRQILGQKVEFLVSFYNNEISEKSEIFDDQFSVERPDGSNFTLKIRSTKLEDSAMYFCASSGRTGEGYGYTFGSGTRLTVV.

The chain is built from TRBV10-3 and TRBJ2-1; 8 bases are a match to TRBD2. Germline V CDR1 and CDR2: ENHRY, SYGVKD. V lost 3 bases, J lost 8 bases, and 12 bases stayed unmatched. The CDR3 loop spans 16 amino acids. The CDR3 DNA sequence: TGTGCCATCAGTGACGTTGGGACTAGAATGAGAGATGAGCAGTTCTTC. Translated: CAISDVGTRMRDEQFF.

The gene calls are TRBV7-2 and TRBJ1-3, with D unresolved. V lost 1 base to trimming and J lost 5 bases, with 9 bases between them. Germline-derived CDR1 and CDR2 are SGHTA and FQGNSA. This CDR3 has 14 amino acids. This CDR3 reads CASSLVLTRNTIYF. CDR3 sequence (DNA): TGTGCCAGCAGCTTAGTACTAACCCGAAACACCATATATTTT.

This sequence joins TRBV7-2 and TRBJ2-5; D possibly corresponds to TRBD2 (6 bases). The CDR3 runs to 15 residues. Germline CDR1 and CDR2: SGHTA and FQGNSA. V was cut by 1 base and J by 0 bases, with 9 bases left in between. CDR3 region: CASSLGSGNQETQYF. The CDR3 bases are TGTGCCAGCAGCTTAGGTAGCGGTAACCAAGAGACCCAGTACTTC.